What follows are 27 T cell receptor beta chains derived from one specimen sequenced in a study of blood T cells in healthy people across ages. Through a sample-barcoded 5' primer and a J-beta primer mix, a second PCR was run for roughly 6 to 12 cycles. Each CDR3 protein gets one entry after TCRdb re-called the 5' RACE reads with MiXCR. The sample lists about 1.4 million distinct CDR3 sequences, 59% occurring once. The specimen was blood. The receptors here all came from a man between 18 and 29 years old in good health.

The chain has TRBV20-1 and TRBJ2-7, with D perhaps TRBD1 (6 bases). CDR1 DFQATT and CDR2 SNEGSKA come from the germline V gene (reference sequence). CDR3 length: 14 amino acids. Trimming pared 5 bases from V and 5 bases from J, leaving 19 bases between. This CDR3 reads CSAGRSGVGNEQYF. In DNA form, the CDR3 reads TGCAGTGCTGGTCGGTCAGGGGTGGGGAACGAGCAGTACTTC.

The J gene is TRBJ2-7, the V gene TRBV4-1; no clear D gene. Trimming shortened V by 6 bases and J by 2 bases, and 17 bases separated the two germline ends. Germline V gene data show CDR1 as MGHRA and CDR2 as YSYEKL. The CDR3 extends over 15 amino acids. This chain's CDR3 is CASSTIPGRTYEQYF. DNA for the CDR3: TGCGCCAGCAGTACTATTCCGGGCCGTACCTACGAGCAGTACTTC.

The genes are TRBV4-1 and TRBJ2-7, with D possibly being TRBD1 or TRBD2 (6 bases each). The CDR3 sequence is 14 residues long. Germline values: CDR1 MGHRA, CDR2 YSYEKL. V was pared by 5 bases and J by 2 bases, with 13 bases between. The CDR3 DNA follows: TGCGCCAGCAGCTCCAACCGGGGGCCCTACGAGCAGTACTTC. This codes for CASSSNRGPYEQYF.

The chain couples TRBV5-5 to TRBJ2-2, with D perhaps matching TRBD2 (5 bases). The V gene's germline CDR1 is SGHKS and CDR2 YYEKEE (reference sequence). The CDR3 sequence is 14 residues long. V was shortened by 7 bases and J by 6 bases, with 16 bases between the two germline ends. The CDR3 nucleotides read TGTGCCAGCTGGCTAGCCGTGGACGCCGGGGAGCTGTTTTTT. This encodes CASWLAVDAGELFF.

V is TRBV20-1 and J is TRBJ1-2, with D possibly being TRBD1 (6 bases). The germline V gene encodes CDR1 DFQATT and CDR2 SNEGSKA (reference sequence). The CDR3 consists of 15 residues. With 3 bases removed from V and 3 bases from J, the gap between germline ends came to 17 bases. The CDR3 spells CSARDTRGSDYGYTF. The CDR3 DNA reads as TGCAGTGCTAGGGATACCAGGGGATCAGACTATGGCTACACCTTC.

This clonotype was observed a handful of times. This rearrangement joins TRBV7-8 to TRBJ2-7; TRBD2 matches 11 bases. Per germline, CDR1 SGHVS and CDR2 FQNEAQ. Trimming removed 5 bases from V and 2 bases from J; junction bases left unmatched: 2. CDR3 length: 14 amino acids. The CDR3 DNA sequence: TGTGCCAGCAGCATTAGCGGGAGGGCCTACGAGCAGTACTTC. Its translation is CASSISGRAYEQYF.

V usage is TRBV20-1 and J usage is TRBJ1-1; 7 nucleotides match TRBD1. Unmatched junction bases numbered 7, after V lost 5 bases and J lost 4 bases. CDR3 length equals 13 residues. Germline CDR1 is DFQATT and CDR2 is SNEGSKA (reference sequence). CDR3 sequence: CSAPRQGVTEAFF. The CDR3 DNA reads TGCAGTGCTCCAAGACAGGGAGTCACTGAAGCTTTCTTT.

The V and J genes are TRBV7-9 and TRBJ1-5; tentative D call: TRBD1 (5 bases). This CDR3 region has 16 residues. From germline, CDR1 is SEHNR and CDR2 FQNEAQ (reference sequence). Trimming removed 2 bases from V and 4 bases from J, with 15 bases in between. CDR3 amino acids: CASSLQGFIGNQPQHF. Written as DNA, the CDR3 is TGTGCCAGCAGCTTACAGGGTTTCATTGGGAATCAGCCCCAGCATTTT.

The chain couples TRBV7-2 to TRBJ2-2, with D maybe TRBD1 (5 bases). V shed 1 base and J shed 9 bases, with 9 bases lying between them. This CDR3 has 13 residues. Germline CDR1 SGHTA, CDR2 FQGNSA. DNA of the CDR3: TGTGCCAGCAGCTTAGGGACATCCCGGGAGCTGTTTTTT. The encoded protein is CASSLGTSRELFF.

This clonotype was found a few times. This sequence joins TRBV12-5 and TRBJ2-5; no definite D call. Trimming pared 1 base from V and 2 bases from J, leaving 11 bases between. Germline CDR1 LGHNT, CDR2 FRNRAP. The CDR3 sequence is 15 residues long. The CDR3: CASGLGPGTQETQYF. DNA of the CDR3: TGTGCTAGTGGTTTGGGACCAGGTACTCAAGAGACCCAGTACTTC.

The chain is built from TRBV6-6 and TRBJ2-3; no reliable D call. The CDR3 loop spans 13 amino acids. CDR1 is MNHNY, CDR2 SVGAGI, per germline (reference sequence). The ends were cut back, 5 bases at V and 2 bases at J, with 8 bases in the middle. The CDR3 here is CASSTVPTDTQYF. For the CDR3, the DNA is TGTGCCAGCAGTACCGTTCCCACAGATACGCAGTATTTT.

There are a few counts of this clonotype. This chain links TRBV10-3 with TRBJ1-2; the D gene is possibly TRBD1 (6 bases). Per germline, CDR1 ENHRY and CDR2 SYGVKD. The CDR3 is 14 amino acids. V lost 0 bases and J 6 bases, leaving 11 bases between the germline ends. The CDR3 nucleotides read TGTGCCATCAGTGAGTCGAGAACAGGGCATGGCTACACCTTC. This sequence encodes CAISESRTGHGYTF.

CDR3 in amino acids: CASSQDSGRAFYNEQFF. The CDR3 DNA reads TGCGCCAGCAGCCAAGATAGTGGGAGGGCCTTCTACAATGAGCAGTTCTTC. The chain combines TRBV4-1 with TRBJ2-1; 7 bases map to TRBD2. Germline V gene data show CDR1 as MGHRA and CDR2 as YSYEKL. This CDR3 region has 17 residues. V shed 0 bases, J shed 3 bases, and the junction held 8 bases outside the gene matches.

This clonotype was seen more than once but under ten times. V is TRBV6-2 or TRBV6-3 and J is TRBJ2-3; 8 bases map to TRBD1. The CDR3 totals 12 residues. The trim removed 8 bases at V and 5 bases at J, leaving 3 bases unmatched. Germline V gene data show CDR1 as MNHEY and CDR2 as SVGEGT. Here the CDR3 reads CASLTGGDTQYF. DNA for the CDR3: TGTGCCAGCCTCACAGGGGGAGATACGCAGTATTTT.

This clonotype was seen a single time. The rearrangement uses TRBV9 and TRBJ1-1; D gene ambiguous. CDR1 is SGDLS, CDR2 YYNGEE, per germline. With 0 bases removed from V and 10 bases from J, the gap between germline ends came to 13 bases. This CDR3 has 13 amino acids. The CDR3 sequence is CASSVGIAPVAFF. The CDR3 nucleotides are TGTGCCAGCAGCGTAGGGATCGCCCCGGTAGCTTTCTTT.

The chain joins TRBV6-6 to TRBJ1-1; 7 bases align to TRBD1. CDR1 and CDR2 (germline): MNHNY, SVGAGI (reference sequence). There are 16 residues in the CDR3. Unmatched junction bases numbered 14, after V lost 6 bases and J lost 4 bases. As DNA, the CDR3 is TGTGCCAGCAGCCTCCTCTTAGGGGGCGGATTCACTGAAGCTTTCTTT. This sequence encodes CASSLLLGGGFTEAFF.

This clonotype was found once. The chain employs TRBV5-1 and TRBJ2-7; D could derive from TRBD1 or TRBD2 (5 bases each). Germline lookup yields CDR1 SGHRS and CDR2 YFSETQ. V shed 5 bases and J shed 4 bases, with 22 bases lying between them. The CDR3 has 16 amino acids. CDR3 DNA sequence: TGCGCCAGCAGGTTCCTTGGGGGACGGGTTGCGTACGAGCAGTACTTC. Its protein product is CASRFLGGRVAYEQYF. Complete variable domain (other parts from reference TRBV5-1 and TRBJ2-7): KAGVTQTPRYLIKTRGQQVTLSCSPISGHRSVSWYQQTPGQGLQFLFEYFSETQRNKGNFPGRFSGRQFSNSRSEMNVSTLELGDSALYLCASRFLGGRVAYEQYFGPGTRLTVT.

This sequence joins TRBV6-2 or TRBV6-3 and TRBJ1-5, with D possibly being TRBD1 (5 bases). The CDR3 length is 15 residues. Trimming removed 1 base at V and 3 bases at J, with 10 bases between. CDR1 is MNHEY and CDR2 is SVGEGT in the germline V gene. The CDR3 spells CASSYWAGINQPQHF. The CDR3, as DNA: TGTGCCAGCAGTTACTGGGCAGGGATCAATCAGCCCCAGCATTTT.

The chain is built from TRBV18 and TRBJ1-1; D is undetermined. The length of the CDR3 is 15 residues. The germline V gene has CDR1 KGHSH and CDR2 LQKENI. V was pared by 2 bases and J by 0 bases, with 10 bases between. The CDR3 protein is CASSPVGPLNTEAFF. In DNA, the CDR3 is TGTGCCAGCTCACCAGTCGGGCCCCTGAACACTGAAGCTTTCTTT.

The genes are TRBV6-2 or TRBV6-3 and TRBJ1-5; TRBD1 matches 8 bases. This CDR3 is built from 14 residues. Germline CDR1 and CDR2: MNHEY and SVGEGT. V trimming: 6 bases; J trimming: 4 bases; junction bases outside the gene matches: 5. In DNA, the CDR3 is TGTGCCAGCAGGTGGACAGGGTCTAATCAGCCCCAGCATTTT. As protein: CASRWTGSNQPQHF.

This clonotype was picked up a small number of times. In DNA form, the CDR3 reads TGTGCCATCAAAAGTAGTTATGGCTACACCTTC. Amino acids: CAIKSSYGYTF. The chain uses TRBV12-3 or TRBV12-4 and TRBJ1-2; D unresolved. V lost 10 bases to trimming and J lost 5 bases, with 11 bases between them. CDR3 length: 11 residues.

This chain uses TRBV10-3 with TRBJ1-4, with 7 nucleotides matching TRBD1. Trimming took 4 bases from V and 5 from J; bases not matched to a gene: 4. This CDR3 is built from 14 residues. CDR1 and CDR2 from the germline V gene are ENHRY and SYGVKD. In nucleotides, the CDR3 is TGTGCCATCAGTGTTGACAGGGTGAATGAAAAACTGTTTTTT. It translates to CAISVDRVNEKLFF.

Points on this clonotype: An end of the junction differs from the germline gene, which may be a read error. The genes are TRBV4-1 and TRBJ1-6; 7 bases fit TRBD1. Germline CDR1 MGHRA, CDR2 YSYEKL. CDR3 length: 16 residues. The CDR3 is CASSQELGQTNSPLHF. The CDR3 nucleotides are TGTGCCAGCAGCCAAGAGCTGGGACAGACAAATTCACCCCTCCACTTT.

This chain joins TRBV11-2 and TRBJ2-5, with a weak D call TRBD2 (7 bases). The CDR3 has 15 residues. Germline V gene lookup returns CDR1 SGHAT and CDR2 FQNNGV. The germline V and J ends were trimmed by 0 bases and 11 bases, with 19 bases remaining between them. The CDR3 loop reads CASSLEGGGSYEQYF. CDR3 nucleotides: TGTGCCAGCAGCTTAGAAGGGGGGGGTAGCTATGAGCAGTACTTC.

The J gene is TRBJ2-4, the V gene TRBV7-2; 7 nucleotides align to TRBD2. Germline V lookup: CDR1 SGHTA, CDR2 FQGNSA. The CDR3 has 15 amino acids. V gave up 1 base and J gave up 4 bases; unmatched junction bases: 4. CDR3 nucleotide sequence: TGTGCCAGCAGCTTAGTCCTGGGAGGGAAAAACATTCAGTACTTC. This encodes CASSLVLGGKNIQYF.

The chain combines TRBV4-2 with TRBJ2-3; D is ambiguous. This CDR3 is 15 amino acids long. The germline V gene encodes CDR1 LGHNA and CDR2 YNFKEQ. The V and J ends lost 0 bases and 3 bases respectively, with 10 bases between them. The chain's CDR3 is CASSQEYKSTDTQYF. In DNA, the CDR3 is TGTGCCAGCAGCCAAGAGTACAAATCAACAGATACGCAGTATTTT.

Here the CDR3 reads CAISEGTGDETQYF. The CDR3 region has the DNA TGTGCCATCAGTGAGGGGACAGGGGACGAGACCCAGTACTTC. V is TRBV10-3 and J is TRBJ2-5, with 10 nucleotides matching TRBD1. From germline, CDR1 is ENHRY and CDR2 SYGVKD. Trimming cost V 2 bases and J 5 bases; bases outside gene matches: 2. This CDR3 is built from 14 residues.